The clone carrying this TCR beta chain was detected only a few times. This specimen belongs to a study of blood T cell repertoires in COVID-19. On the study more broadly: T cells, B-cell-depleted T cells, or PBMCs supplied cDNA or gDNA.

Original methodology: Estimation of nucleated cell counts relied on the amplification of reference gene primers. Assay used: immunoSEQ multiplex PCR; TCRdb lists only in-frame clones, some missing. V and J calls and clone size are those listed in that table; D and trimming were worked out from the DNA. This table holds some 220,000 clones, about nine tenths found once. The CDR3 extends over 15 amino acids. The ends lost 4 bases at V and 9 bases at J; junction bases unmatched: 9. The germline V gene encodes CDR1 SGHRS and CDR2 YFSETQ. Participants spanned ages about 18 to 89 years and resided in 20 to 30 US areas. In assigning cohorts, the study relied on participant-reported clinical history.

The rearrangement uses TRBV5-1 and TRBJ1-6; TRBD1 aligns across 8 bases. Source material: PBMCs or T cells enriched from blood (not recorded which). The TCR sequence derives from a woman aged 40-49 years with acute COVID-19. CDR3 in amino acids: CASSTGQEGFSPLHF. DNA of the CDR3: TGCGCCAGCAGCACGGGACAGGAGGGATTTTCACCCCTCCACTTT.